This T cell receptor beta chain stems from a study of T cells in Graves' hyperthyroidism and ophthalmopathy. Study outcomes and limitations: Ophthalmopathy was predicted by the model a median of about 6.5 months ahead of onset.

Germline-derived CDR1 and CDR2 are SGHNT and YENEEA. With 1 base removed from V and 9 bases from J, the gap between germline ends came to 6 bases. CDR3 length: 12 amino acids. This clonotype was observed at least ten times. Its antigen is unknown. Recently diagnosed hyperthyroidism of less than 2 months' duration affected patients aged 18 to 65. When hyperthyroidism was first diagnosed, the blood sample was taken, preceding any ophthalmopathy symptoms. PBMCs stemmed from about 9.5 ml fresh peripheral blood. Regions amplified from RNA transcripts were the TCR beta CDR3 regions. The TCR CDR3 was amplified in a first-round RT-PCR using the HTBI primer set. Each CDR3 protein gets one entry after TCRdb re-called the multiplex PCR reads with MiXCR. This table holds fewer than 500,000 distinct CDR3 sequences, less than 15% found once.

V gene TRBV11-3 combines with J gene TRBJ2-2; D call uncertain. Specimen: blood. The clonotype comes from a man aged 30 to 39 with Graves' hyperthyroidism that later progressed to Graves' ophthalmopathy. The CDR3 region is CASSLVARELFF. The CDR3 bases are TGTGCCAGCAGCTTAGTGGCGCGGGAGCTGTTTTTT.